The 16 T cell receptor beta chains given below trace back to one sample, sequenced in a study of CD8+CD57+ T cells in acquired aplastic anemia. Genomic DNA provided the template from which TCR beta VDJ and CDR3 profiles were obtained. TCRdb processed the reads anew with MiXCR; each CDR3 protein has one entry. The sample includes around 200,000 distinct CDR3 sequences, about 50% of them seen just once. All sequencing subjects had displayed CD8+CD57+ cell expansion on flow cytometry. Sequencing used sorted CD4+, CD8+, or CD8+CD57+ T cells (not recorded which) from PBMCs. The source of these receptors is a human donor with aplastic anemia.

This clonotype was counted a single time. This sequence joins TRBV19 and TRBJ2-5, with a weak D call TRBD1 (6 bases). Germline CDR1 reads LNHDA; CDR2 reads SQIVND (reference sequence). V shed 3 bases and J shed 6 bases, with 17 bases lying between them. This CDR3 has 15 residues. This CDR3 reads CASSITGTNPQTQYF. The CDR3 bases are TGTGCCAGTAGTATTACAGGGACCAACCCGCAGACCCAGTACTTC.

This clonotype has a single count. The chain combines TRBV5-6 with TRBJ2-3, with TRBD2 identical over 15 bases. Per germline, CDR1 SGHDT and CDR2 YYEEEE. The CDR3 extends over 19 amino acids. The V and J ends lost 2 bases and 0 bases, in that order; junction bases with no gene match: 7. In DNA, the CDR3 is TGTGCCAGCAGCTTTCGGACTAGCGGGGGGGTGATGAGCACAGATACGCAGTATTTT. As protein: CASSFRTSGGVMSTDTQYF.

This clonotype appeared many times. This chain joins TRBV10-3 and TRBJ2-5; D is possibly TRBD2 (5 bases). Per the germline V gene, CDR1 is ENHRY and CDR2 is SYGVKD. Trimming stripped 11 bases from V and 2 bases from J, with 12 bases between. This CDR3 is built from 12 residues. CDR3 sequence (DNA): TGTGCCGCGTCTGGACTGCAAGAGACCCAGTACTTC. Translated, it gives CAASGLQETQYF.

The rearrangement joins TRBV28 to TRBJ1-1, with 7 bases that match TRBD1. The CDR3 is 13 residues long. Germline loops: CDR1 MDHEN, CDR2 SYDVKM. Trimming removed 9 bases from V and 4 bases from J; junction bases left unmatched: 8. CDR3 sequence (DNA): TGTGCCAGTACCCGGGACAGAACCACTGAAGCTTTCTTT. Amino acids: CASTRDRTTEAFF.

This chain connects TRBV12-3 or TRBV12-4 to TRBJ1-4; D gene ambiguous. The CDR3 runs 15 residues. V was shortened by 8 bases and J by 2 bases, with 15 bases between the two germline ends. CDR3 sequence: CASGRQRLTNEKLFF. For the CDR3, the DNA is TGTGCCAGCGGGCGGCAGAGGTTGACTAATGAAAAACTGTTTTTT.

This clonotype was detected ten times or more. The chain combines TRBV2 with TRBJ1-1; 7 nucleotides agree with TRBD1. Germline CDR1 is SNHLY and CDR2 is FYNNEI. V shed 8 bases and J 1 base; nucleotides not matched to a gene: 4. The CDR3 spans 13 residues. CDR3 sequence: CASLGQPNTEAFF. CDR3 DNA: TGTGCCAGCCTGGGACAGCCGAACACTGAAGCTTTCTTT.

This clonotype came up many times. The chain links TRBV7-3 to TRBJ2-6, with TRBD1 matching 7 bases. From germline, CDR1 is SGHTA and CDR2 FQGTGA. The junction had 2 bases not matched to a gene; V was cut back by 5 bases and J by 1 base. There are 15 residues in the CDR3. The CDR3 sequence: CASSPGGSGANVLTF. DNA of the CDR3: TGTGCCAGCAGCCCAGGGGGATCTGGGGCCAACGTCCTGACTTTC. Complete variable domain (other parts from reference TRBV7-3 and TRBJ2-6): GAGVSQTPSNKVTEKGKYVELRCDPISGHTALYWYRQSLGQGPEFLIYFQGTGAADDSGLPNDRFFAVRPEGSVSTLKIQRTERGDSAVYLCASSPGGSGANVLTFGAGSRLTVL.

This chain joins TRBV2 and TRBJ2-7; 12 bases map to TRBD2. This CDR3 region has 16 residues. Per the germline V gene, CDR1 is SNHLY and CDR2 is FYNNEI. The ends lost 1 base at V and 6 bases at J; junction bases unmatched: 7. CDR3 amino acids: CASSEVNPGLAGEQYF. CDR3 nucleotides: TGTGCCAGCAGTGAAGTAAACCCGGGACTAGCGGGCGAGCAGTACTTC. Based on the CDR3 plus reference TRBV2 and TRBJ2-7, the full variable domain is EPEVTQTPSHQVTQMGQEVILRCVPISNHLYFYWYRQILGQKVEFLVSFYNNEISEKSEIFDDQFSVERPDGSNFTLKIRSTKLEDSAMYFCASSEVNPGLAGEQYFGPGTRLTVT.

This clonotype was detected many times. This chain joins TRBV5-1 and TRBJ1-5; TRBD1 aligns across 8 bases. Losses at the gene ends were 0 bases for V and 6 bases for J; bases not matched to a gene: 5. Germline V gene sequence: CDR1 SGHRS, CDR2 YFSETQ. The CDR3 length is 15 residues. The CDR3 coding sequence is TGCGCCAGCAGCTTGGCTGGGACAGGAGGTCAGCCCCAGCATTTT. This sequence encodes CASSLAGTGGQPQHF.

For the CDR3, the DNA is TGTGCCACCGCGGCGGGGTCACAGCCCCAGCATTTT. Its translation: CATAAGSQPQHF. The J gene is TRBJ1-5, the V gene TRBV12-3 or TRBV12-4, with D uncertain. V was pared by 10 bases and J by 7 bases, with 14 bases between. CDR3 length: 12 residues.

The chain joins TRBV7-8 to TRBJ2-7, with TRBD1 as a possible D gene (6 bases). CDR3 length: 13 amino acids. The V end lost 3 bases, the J end lost 4 bases, and 10 bases lay between the germline ends. CDR1 is SGHVS, CDR2 FQNEAQ, per germline. The CDR3 loop is CASSLGADYEQYF. CDR3 coding DNA: TGTGCCAGCAGCTTGGGGGCAGATTACGAGCAGTACTTC.

This clonotype came up many times. The V and J genes are TRBV11-1 and TRBJ2-7; TRBD1 agrees at 7 bases. Germline V gives CDR1 SGHAT, CDR2 FQDESV (reference sequence). This CDR3 is 16 amino acids long. With V trimmed by 3 bases and J by 0 bases, 8 bases remained unmatched. CDR3 coding DNA: TGTGCCAGCAGCTTCCCCGACAGGGCGAGCTCCTACGAGCAGTACTTC. Its protein is CASSFPDRASSYEQYF.

The chain employs TRBV19 and TRBJ1-6; 7 bases are a match to TRBD1. The length of the CDR3 is 14 residues. CDR1 is LNHDA and CDR2 is SQIVND in the germline V gene (reference sequence). V lost 7 bases, J lost 10 bases, and 10 bases stayed unmatched. The CDR3 nucleotides are TGTGCCAGTACCCTCGGACAGGACGAATCACCCCTCCACTTT. Encoded protein: CASTLGQDESPLHF.

This clonotype was seen repeatedly, ten times or more. The V call is TRBV27, the J call TRBJ1-6; D gene uncertain. The length of the CDR3 is 16 residues. Deletions cut 3 bases from V and 7 bases from J, with 16 bases between. Germline loops: CDR1 MNHEY, CDR2 SMNVEV (reference sequence). CDR3 nucleotide sequence: TGTGCCAGCAGTTTTTACCCCCGTCTAACCAATTCACCCCTCCACTTT. This gives the protein CASSFYPRLTNSPLHF.

This clonotype was seen repeatedly, ten times or more. The V and J genes are TRBV24-1 and TRBJ2-2; D possibly uses TRBD1 or TRBD2 (5 bases each). The CDR3 is made up of 16 amino acids. The V gene lost 3 bases and the J gene lost 0 bases, with 10 bases spanning the gap. Germline V gene data show CDR1 as KGHDR and CDR2 as SFDVKD. CDR3 in amino acids: CATSDPGTANTGELFF. The CDR3 DNA reads TGTGCCACCAGTGATCCCGGGACGGCGAACACCGGGGAGCTGTTTTTT.

The chain carries TRBV18 and TRBJ2-3, with D uncertain. Germline loops: CDR1 KGHSH, CDR2 LQKENI. The V end lost 3 bases, the J end lost 4 bases, and 14 bases lay between the germline ends. CDR3 length: 15 amino acids. The CDR3 spells CASSPLTSLADTQYF. CDR3 bases: TGTGCCAGCTCACCCCTAACTTCATTGGCAGATACGCAGTATTTT. Full variable domain (missing parts from reference TRBV18 and TRBJ2-3): NAGVMQNPRHLVRRRGQEARLRCSPMKGHSHVYWYRQLPEEGLKFMVYLQKENIIDESGMPKERFSAEFPKEGPSILRIQQVVRGDSAAYFCASSPLTSLADTQYFGPGTRLTVL.